The clone carrying this TCR beta chain was seen ten or more times. This entry comes from a study of Graves' ophthalmopathy and Graves' hyperthyroidism. Researchers took RNA transcripts and amplified TCR beta CDR3 regions from them. The workflow started with a first-round RT-PCR run with HTBI primers and then moved on to a second-round multiplex PCR. MiXCR was run by TCRdb on the multiplex PCR reads, yielding one entry per CDR3 protein. The sample lists hundreds of thousands of distinct CDR3 sequences; about 24% were seen once. Trimming pared 3 bases from V and 1 base from J, leaving 13 bases between. The germline CDR1 and CDR2 sequences are SGDLS and YYNGEE. The CDR3 loop spans 15 amino acids.

Sequencing was performed on peripheral blood. The clonotype comes from a woman aged 18-30 years with stable Graves' hyperthyroidism. Some clones in this sample may be carry-over from other donors' samples. The chain carries TRBV9 and TRBJ1-1; TRBD1 is a possible D gene (6 bases). The CDR3 region has the DNA TGTGCCAGCAGCGAACAGGGTAGGCAGAACACTGAAGCTTTCTTT. Translating gives CASSEQGRQNTEAFF.